The clone carrying this T cell receptor (beta chain) was detected a few times. Amplification used 60 Vbeta primers and 13 Jbeta primers. The method was immunoSEQ multiplex PCR; TCRdb's version includes in-frame clones alone and lacks a portion of them. The sample contains 75,000 to 90,000 clones, around 79% of which appear only once. The CDR3 is made up of 15 amino acids. Germline V gene data show CDR1 as MGHDK and CDR2 as SYGVNS. J gave up 8 bases and V 4 bases, and 8 bases lay outside the gene matches. The data were taken from a study of cytomegalovirus exposure and HLA in healthy donors. The sequenced sample consisted of PBMCs. The chain carries TRBV25-1 and TRBJ2-1; 10 bases align to TRBD2. The TCR comes from a woman in her 40s in good health and CMV-seropositive. The CDR3 loop is CASSASLAGRDEQFF. The DNA for the CDR3 is TGTGCCAGCAGTGCTTCACTAGCGGGAAGGGATGAGCAGTTCTTC.